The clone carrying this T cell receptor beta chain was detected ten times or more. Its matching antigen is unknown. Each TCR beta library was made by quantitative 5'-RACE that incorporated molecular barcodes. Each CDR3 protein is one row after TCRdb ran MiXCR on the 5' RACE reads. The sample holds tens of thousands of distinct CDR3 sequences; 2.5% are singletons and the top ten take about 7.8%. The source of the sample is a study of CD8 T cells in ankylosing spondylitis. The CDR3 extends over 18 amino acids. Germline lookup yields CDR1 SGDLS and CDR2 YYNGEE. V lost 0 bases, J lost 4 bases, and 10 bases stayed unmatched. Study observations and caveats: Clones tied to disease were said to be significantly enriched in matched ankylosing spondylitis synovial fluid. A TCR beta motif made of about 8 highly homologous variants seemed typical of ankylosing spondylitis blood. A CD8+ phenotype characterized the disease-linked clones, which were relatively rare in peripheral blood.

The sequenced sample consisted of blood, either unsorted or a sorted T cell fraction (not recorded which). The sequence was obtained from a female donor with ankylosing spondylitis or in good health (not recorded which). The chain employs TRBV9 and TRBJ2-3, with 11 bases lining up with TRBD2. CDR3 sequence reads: CASSVALAGGLKSDTQYF. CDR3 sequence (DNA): TGTGCCAGCAGCGTAGCTCTAGCGGGGGGCCTGAAATCAGATACGCAGTATTTT.